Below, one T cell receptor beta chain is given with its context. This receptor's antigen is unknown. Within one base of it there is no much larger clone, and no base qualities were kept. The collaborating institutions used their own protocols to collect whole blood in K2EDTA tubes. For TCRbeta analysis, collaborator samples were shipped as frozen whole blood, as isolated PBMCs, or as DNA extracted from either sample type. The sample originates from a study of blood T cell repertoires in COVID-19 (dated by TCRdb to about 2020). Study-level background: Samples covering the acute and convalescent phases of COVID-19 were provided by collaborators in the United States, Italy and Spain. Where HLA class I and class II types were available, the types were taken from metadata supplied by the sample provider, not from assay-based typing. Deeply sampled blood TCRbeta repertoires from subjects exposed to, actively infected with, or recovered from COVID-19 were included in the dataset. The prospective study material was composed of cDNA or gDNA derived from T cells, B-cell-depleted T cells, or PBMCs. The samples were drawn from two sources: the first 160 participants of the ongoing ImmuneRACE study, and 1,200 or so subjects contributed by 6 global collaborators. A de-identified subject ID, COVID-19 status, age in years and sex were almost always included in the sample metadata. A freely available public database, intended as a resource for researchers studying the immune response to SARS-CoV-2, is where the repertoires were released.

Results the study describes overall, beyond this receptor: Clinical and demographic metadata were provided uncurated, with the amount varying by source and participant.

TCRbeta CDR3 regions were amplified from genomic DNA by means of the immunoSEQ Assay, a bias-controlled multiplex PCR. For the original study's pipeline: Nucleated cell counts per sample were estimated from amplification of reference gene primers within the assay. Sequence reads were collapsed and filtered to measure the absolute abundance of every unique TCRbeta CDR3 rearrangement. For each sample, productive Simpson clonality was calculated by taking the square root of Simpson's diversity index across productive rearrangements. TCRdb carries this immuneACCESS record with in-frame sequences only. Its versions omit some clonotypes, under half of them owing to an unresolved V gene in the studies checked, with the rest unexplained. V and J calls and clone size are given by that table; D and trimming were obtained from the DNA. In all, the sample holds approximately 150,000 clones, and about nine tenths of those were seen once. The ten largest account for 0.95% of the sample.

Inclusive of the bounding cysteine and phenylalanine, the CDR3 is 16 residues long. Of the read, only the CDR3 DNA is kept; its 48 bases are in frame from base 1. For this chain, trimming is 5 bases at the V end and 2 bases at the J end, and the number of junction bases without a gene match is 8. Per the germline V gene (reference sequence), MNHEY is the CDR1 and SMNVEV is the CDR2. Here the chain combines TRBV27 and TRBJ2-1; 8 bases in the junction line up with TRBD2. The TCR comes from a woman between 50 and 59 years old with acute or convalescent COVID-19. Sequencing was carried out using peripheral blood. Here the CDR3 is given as CASSTIAGLPYNEQFF. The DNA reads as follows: TGTGCCAGCAGTACAATAGCGGGGCTACCCTACAATGAGCAGTTCTTC.